This T cell receptor beta chain was found in a study of cytomegalovirus exposure and HLA in healthy donors. Whole-study results and caveats: Reported results showed that the classifier diagnosed cytomegalovirus status with high specificity and sensitivity. Cytomegalovirus-associated TCR beta chains were listed, numbering 150 to 200.

Among the roughly 120 subjects of the validation cohort, separate from the roughly 650-subject first cohort, were the donors. TCRdb's table, derived via immunoSEQ multiplex PCR, lists solely in-frame clones and lacks some. Found here are 99,000 or so clones, 70% to 90% of them singletons; the top ten hold 3% to 4%. For this clone: What it recognizes is unknown.

CDR1 and CDR2 from the germline V gene are SGDLS and YYNGEE. This CDR3 is 18 amino acids long. V dropped 1 base and J dropped 2; count of bases not matched to a gene: 6. The source material was PBMCs. The sequence derives from a woman aged 18-30 years in good health and CMV-seropositive. The chain recombines TRBV9 with TRBJ2-2, with 12 positions matching TRBD2. CDR3 region: CASSVLAGGSDNTGELFF. The CDR3 DNA follows: TGTGCCAGCAGCGTACTAGCGGGGGGGTCGGATAACACCGGGGAGCTGTTTTTT.